This T cell receptor (beta chain) stems from a study of T cells after posttransplantation cyclophosphamide. Study-wide findings and caveats: Skin or GI-infiltrating T cells shared few TRB sequences with blood. Donor-recipient repertoire similarity was low at 1-2 months, rising over year one. After PTCy, TRB diversity resembled that of CNI/methotrexate controls.

Germline V lookup: CDR1 MGHDK, CDR2 SYGVNS. With 4 bases removed from V and 4 bases from J, the gap between germline ends came to 13 bases. CDR3 length: 14 residues. As concerns this clone: Its specificity is not known.

Some clones are missing from TCRdb's copy, which holds only in-frame ones; the method was immunoSEQ multiplex PCR. The sample includes 35,000 to 45,000 clones, around 80% of them seen just once. Busulfan-fludarabine conditioning, marrow transplant, and cyclophosphamide on days +3 and +4 were administered. The TCR originated in a female patient between 35 and 55 years old who received an allogeneic stem cell transplant from a related donor, was CMV-positive, and had no GVHD. The graft donor may be the source of some T cells. The specimen comprised CD4+ T cells sorted from blood, sampled roughly 2,000 days after a stem cell transplant with posttransplant cyclophosphamide. The rearrangement uses TRBV25-1 and TRBJ1-1, with D possibly matching TRBD1 (6 bases). The CDR3 sequence is CASSAQGKGTEAFF. In DNA form, the CDR3 reads TGTGCCAGCAGTGCCCAGGGGAAGGGCACTGAAGCTTTCTTT.